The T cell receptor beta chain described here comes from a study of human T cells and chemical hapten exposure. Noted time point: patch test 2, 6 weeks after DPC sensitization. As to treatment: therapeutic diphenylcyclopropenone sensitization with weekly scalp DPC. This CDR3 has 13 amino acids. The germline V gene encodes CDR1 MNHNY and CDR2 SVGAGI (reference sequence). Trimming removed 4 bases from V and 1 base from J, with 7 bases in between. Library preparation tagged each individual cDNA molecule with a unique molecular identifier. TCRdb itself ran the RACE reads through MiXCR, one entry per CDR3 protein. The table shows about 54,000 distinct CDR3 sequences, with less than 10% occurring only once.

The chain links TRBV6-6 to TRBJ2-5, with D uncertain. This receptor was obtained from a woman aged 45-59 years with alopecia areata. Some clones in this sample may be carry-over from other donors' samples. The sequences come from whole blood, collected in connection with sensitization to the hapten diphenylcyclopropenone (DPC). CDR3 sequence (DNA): TGTGCCAGCAGTTCCTCGAGCCAAGAGACCCAGTACTTC. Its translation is CASSSSSQETQYF.